The 20 T cell receptor beta chains reported below all come from one sample, sequenced in a study of blood T cell repertoires in COVID-19. The data were produced by immunoSEQ multiplex PCR, yet TCRdb's version contains in-frame clones alone and is incomplete. The sample includes roughly 250,000 clones, 80% to 90% of them seen just once. Sequenced input: PBMCs or T cells enriched from blood (not recorded which). The receptors stem from a woman aged 40 to 55 who had been exposed to COVID-19.

This clone was seen a few times. V usage is TRBV11-3 and J usage is TRBJ1-4; 12 positions match TRBD1. CDR1 and CDR2 (germline): SGHNT, YENEEA. The CDR3 totals 14 residues. Losses at the gene ends were 6 bases for V and 8 bases for J; bases not matched to a gene: 4. CDR3 nucleotides: TGTGCCAGCAGGGGACAGGGGGCAGGGGAAAAACTGTTTTTT. Protein sequence: CASRGQGAGEKLFF.

V gene TRBV27 combines with J gene TRBJ1-1; the D gene is possibly TRBD1 (6 bases). The CDR3 is 14 amino acids. Trimming shortened V by 0 bases and J by 9 bases, and 14 bases separated the two germline ends. From germline, CDR1 is MNHEY and CDR2 SMNVEV (reference sequence). CDR3 amino acids: CASSLSTGGAQAFF. The CDR3 DNA reads TGTGCCAGCAGTTTATCAACGGGGGGCGCTCAAGCTTTCTTT.

The chain joins TRBV5-1 to TRBJ1-1; D is uncertain. The germline V gene has CDR1 SGHRS and CDR2 YFSETQ. V was clipped by 5 bases and J by 2 bases, with 10 bases between them. CDR3 length: 13 residues. This chain's CDR3 is CASREGVNTEAFF. The CDR3, as DNA: TGCGCCAGCAGAGAGGGAGTAAACACTGAAGCTTTCTTT.

This clone was seen a single time. CDR3 region: CASSFSAGTASATNEKLFF. The CDR3 nucleotides are TGTGCCAGCAGTTTTAGTGCCGGGACAGCTTCCGCAACTAATGAAAAACTGTTTTTT. The chain joins TRBV7-9 to TRBJ1-4; 7 nucleotides line up with TRBD1. Trimming took 6 bases from V and 0 from J; bases not matched to a gene: 16. Germline loops: CDR1 SEHNR, CDR2 FQNEAQ (reference sequence). This CDR3 region has 19 residues.

J is TRBJ1-6 and V is TRBV5-1; the match to TRBD1 covers 7 bases. The junction had 17 bases not matched to a gene; V was cut back by 3 bases and J by 8 bases. The CDR3 loop spans 18 amino acids. Germline CDR1 SGHRS, CDR2 YFSETQ. CDR3 amino acids: CASSSLRVGTATDSPLHF. The CDR3 nucleotides read TGCGCCAGCAGCTCCCTTAGGGTCGGGACAGCGACCGATTCACCCCTCCACTTT.

The J gene is TRBJ2-7, the V gene TRBV7-9, with 9 bases identical to TRBD2. J lost 5 bases, V lost 0 bases, and 5 bases had no gene match. The V gene's germline CDR1 is SEHNR and CDR2 FQNEAQ (reference sequence). The length of the CDR3 is 15 residues. The CDR3 nucleotides read TGTGCCAGCAGCTTAGCTAGCGGGAGCGCCCACGAGCAGTACGTC. Translated, it gives CASSLASGSAHEQYV.

The chain combines TRBV7-2 with TRBJ1-5; the match to TRBD1 covers 9 bases. Germline lookup yields CDR1 SGHTA and CDR2 FQGNSA. The CDR3 is made up of 13 amino acids. Losses at the gene ends were 7 bases for V and 9 bases for J; bases not matched to a gene: 7. The CDR3, as DNA: TGTGCCAGCAACCCGGACAGGGGTCGGCCCCAGCATTTT. Translated: CASNPDRGRPQHF.

The chain joins TRBV7-2 to TRBJ2-7, with D perhaps TRBD1 (6 bases). CDR3 length equals 14 residues. Germline V lookup: CDR1 SGHTA, CDR2 FQGNSA. V lost 5 bases, J lost 4 bases, and 15 bases lay in between. CDR3 sequence (DNA): TGTGCCAGCAGCGATTGGACAGCCCATTACGAGCAGTACTTC. Translation: CASSDWTAHYEQYF. The variable domain in full, completed from reference TRBV7-2 and TRBJ2-7, reads GAGVSQSPSNKVTEKGKDVELRCDPISGHTALYWYRQSLGQGLEFLIYFQGNSAPDKSGLPSDRFSAERTGGSVSTLTIQRTQQEDSAVYLCASSDWTAHYEQYFGPGTRLTVT.

This sequence joins TRBV7-9 and TRBJ2-1; D is perhaps TRBD1 (7 bases). The CDR3 sequence is 17 residues long. Per the germline V gene, CDR1 is SEHNR and CDR2 is FQNEAQ (reference sequence). Trimming shortened V by 2 bases and J by 3 bases, and 17 bases separated the two germline ends. The CDR3 protein is CASSLLPGGGFYNEQFF. In DNA, the CDR3 is TGTGCCAGCAGCTTACTGCCAGGGGGAGGTTTCTACAATGAGCAGTTCTTC.

The chain links TRBV28 to TRBJ2-5; the D gene is possibly TRBD1 (6 bases). Germline CDR1 is MDHEN and CDR2 is SYDVKM. There are 13 residues in the CDR3. Trimming stripped 6 bases from V and 5 bases from J, with 13 bases between. CDR3 nucleotide sequence: TGTGCCAGCAGCTGGACAGATAAGGAGACCCAGTACTTC. This gives the protein CASSWTDKETQYF.

The chain carries TRBV6-5 and TRBJ1-1; D unresolved. From germline, CDR1 is MNHEY and CDR2 SVGAGI. There are 12 residues in the CDR3. The V end was cut by 5 bases, the J end by 5 bases, with 9 bases between. CDR3 DNA: TGTGCCAGCAGTCTACTAGGGACTGAAGCTTTCTTT. Its protein is CASSLLGTEAFF.

The chain recombines TRBV7-9 with TRBJ2-3, with 10 bases matching TRBD1. The CDR3 is 15 residues long. V lost 5 bases to trimming and J lost 4 bases; unmatched junction nucleotides: 6. CDR1 is SEHNR, CDR2 FQNEAQ, per germline (reference sequence). The CDR3 protein is CASSPDRGLADTQYF. DNA for the CDR3: TGTGCCAGCAGCCCAGACAGGGGGCTGGCAGATACGCAGTATTTT.

The chain joins TRBV4-1 to TRBJ2-3; 7 nucleotides align to TRBD1. The germline V gene encodes CDR1 MGHRA and CDR2 YSYEKL. The CDR3 length is 15 residues. V gave up 0 bases and J gave up 4 bases; unmatched junction bases: 4. The CDR3 is CASSQDRGRADTQYF. CDR3 nucleotides: TGCGCCAGCAGCCAAGATAGGGGGCGGGCAGATACGCAGTATTTT.

The chain links TRBV6-5 to TRBJ1-1, with D perhaps matching TRBD1 (5 bases). This CDR3 is 14 amino acids long. Trimming removed 6 bases from V and 4 bases from J, with 15 bases in between. Germline V lookup: CDR1 MNHEY, CDR2 SVGAGI. CDR3 sequence (DNA): TGTGCCAGCAGCTTGGGGCGGCGCGGCACTGAAGCTTTCTTT. As protein: CASSLGRRGTEAFF.

This chain connects TRBV30 to TRBJ2-1; D remains unclear. This CDR3 is 13 amino acids long. V gave up 1 base and J gave up 8 bases, with 12 bases separating them. Germline V lookup: CDR1 GTSNPN, CDR2 SVGIG (reference sequence). CDR3 amino acids: CAWSGGSHDEQFF. The CDR3 DNA sequence: TGTGCCTGGAGTGGCGGCAGCCACGATGAGCAGTTCTTC.

The V gene is TRBV7-9, the J gene TRBJ1-2, with D possibly being TRBD1 (5 bases). The length of the CDR3 is 12 residues. The germline gives CDR1 SEHNR, CDR2 FQNEAQ (reference sequence). The V gene lost 7 bases and the J gene lost 7 bases, with 13 bases spanning the gap. CDR3 in DNA: TGTGCCAGCACCAGGTGGGGACTTGGCTACACCTTC. It is translated as CASTRWGLGYTF.

V usage is TRBV7-6 and J usage is TRBJ2-2; D may be TRBD1 (8 bases). The CDR3 loop spans 16 amino acids. V gave up 4 bases and J gave up 4 bases, with 16 bases separating them. Germline V gene sequence: CDR1 SGHVS, CDR2 FNYEAQ. The CDR3 region is CASSSDRGGFTGELFF. In DNA form, the CDR3 reads TGTGCCAGCAGCTCCGACAGGGGAGGGTTCACCGGGGAGCTGTTTTTT.

The V call is TRBV11-2, the J call TRBJ1-4; 8 bases line up with TRBD1. This CDR3 spans 17 amino acids. Germline assignment: CDR1 SGHAT and CDR2 FQNNGV. Trimming removed 5 bases from V and 5 bases from J; junction bases left unmatched: 13. This CDR3 is CASSDRTGITYNEKLFF. CDR3 bases: TGTGCCAGCAGCGATAGGACAGGGATAACTTACAATGAAAAACTGTTTTTT. The variable domain in full, completed from reference TRBV11-2 and TRBJ1-4, reads EAGVAQSPRYKIIEKRQSVAFWCNPISGHATLYWYQQILGQGPKLLIQFQNNGVVDDSQLPKDRFSAERLKGVDSTLKIQPAKLEDSAVYLCASSDRTGITYNEKLFFGSGTQLSVL.

The V and J genes are TRBV5-6 and TRBJ2-2; maybe TRBD1 (6 bases). V lost 2 bases and J 3 bases, leaving 20 bases between the germline ends. The CDR3 contains 18 residues. CDR1 SGHDT and CDR2 YYEEEE come from the germline V gene. In DNA form, the CDR3 reads TGTGCCAGCAGCTTATTCGCAGGGGAAGGGCCGGACACCGGGGAGCTGTTTTTT. Translation: CASSLFAGEGPDTGELFF.

V is TRBV6-5 and J is TRBJ2-1; D might be TRBD2 (5 bases). The CDR3 runs to 13 residues. Trimming took off 5 bases at V and 5 bases at J, with 10 bases between the two ends. Germline values: CDR1 MNHEY, CDR2 SVGAGI. CDR3: CASSPRRNNEQFF. In DNA, the CDR3 is TGTGCCAGCAGTCCCAGGAGGAACAATGAGCAGTTCTTC.